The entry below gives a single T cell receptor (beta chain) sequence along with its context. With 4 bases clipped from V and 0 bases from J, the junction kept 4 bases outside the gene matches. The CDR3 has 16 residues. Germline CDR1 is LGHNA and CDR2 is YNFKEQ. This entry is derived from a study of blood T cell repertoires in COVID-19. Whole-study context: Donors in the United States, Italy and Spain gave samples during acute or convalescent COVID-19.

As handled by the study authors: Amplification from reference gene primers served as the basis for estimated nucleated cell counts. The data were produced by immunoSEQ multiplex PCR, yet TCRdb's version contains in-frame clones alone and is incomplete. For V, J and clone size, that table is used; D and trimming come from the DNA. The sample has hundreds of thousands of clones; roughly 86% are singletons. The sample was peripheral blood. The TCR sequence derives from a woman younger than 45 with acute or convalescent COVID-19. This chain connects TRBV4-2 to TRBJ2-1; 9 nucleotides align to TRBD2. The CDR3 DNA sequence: TGTGCCAGCAGCCCGACTAGCGGAGGCTCCTACAATGAGCAGTTCTTC. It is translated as CASSPTSGGSYNEQFF.